This paragraph covers one TCR beta chain sequence. Its antigen remains unknown. This record comes from a study of T cell repertoires in cytomegalovirus infection. Study-level background: Newly reported HLA-C-restricted and thoroughly characterized HLA-B-restricted CMV epitopes were employed. CMV infection plus the matching HLA type was flagged by public TCR beta signatures. Notes on the study in general: Ex vivo, HLA-C-restricted CMV-specific TCR beta clonotypes prevailed over the rest of the response. People with CMV and the relevant HLA were identified by cumulative public TCR beta family frequency.

TCRdb reprocessed the reads via MiXCR and lists one record per CDR3 protein. Of some 130,000 distinct CDR3 sequences in the sample, 25% to 35% were seen once. This receptor was obtained from a human donor in good health (CMV status not recorded). Some clones in this sample may be carry-over from other donors' samples. The sample here was CD8+ T cells from cultured PBMCs, taken from culture after CMV antigen stimulation.

CDR3 loop: CASSLAGGSGNTIYF. DNA of the CDR3: TGCGCCAGCAGCTTGGCAGGGGGATCTGGAAACACCATATATTTT. The genes are TRBV5-1 and TRBJ1-3; 7 bases agree with TRBD1. V trimming: 0 bases; J trimming: 1 base; junction bases outside the gene matches: 1. The CDR3 sequence is 15 residues long. Germline CDR1 SGHRS, CDR2 YFSETQ.